The 15 T cell receptor beta chains below all came from one sample that was sequenced in a study of blood T cell repertoires in COVID-19. This table comes from immunoSEQ multiplex PCR, and its TCRdb copy is limited to in-frame clones, with some not included. The data contain about 24,000 clones, around nine tenths of them singletons. The sample taken for sequencing was peripheral blood. Receptor source: a woman in her seventies with active COVID-19.

The rearrangement uses TRBV5-1 and TRBJ1-2; tentatively, D is TRBD1 (6 bases). V was shortened by 4 bases and J by 0 bases, with 19 bases between the two germline ends. CDR1 SGHRS and CDR2 YFSETQ come from the germline V gene. The CDR3 length is 17 residues. The CDR3 loop reads CASSPSALQGPNYGYTF. The DNA of the CDR3 is TGCGCCAGCAGCCCGTCGGCTTTACAGGGACCTAACTATGGCTACACCTTC. The whole variable domain, filled in from reference TRBV5-1 and TRBJ1-2, reads KAGVTQTPRYLIKTRGQQVTLSCSPISGHRSVSWYQQTPGQGLQFLFEYFSETQRNKGNFPGRFSGRQFSNSRSEMNVSTLELGDSALYLCASSPSALQGPNYGYTFGSGTRLTVV.

The V gene is TRBV5-6, the J gene TRBJ2-5, with 7 nucleotides matching TRBD1. The CDR3 length is 14 residues. Trimming at V came to 8 bases and at J to 3 bases, leaving 10 bases not matched to a gene. Germline values: CDR1 SGHDT, CDR2 YYEEEE. CDR3 amino acids: CASSTGFSKETQYF. CDR3 DNA: TGTGCCAGTTCGACAGGGTTCTCAAAAGAGACCCAGTACTTC.

The J gene is TRBJ1-2, the V gene TRBV5-8; TRBD1 matches 7 bases. CDR1 SGHTS and CDR2 YDEGEE come from the germline V gene. Trimming cost V 1 base and J 7 bases; bases outside gene matches: 10. This CDR3 has 15 amino acids. CDR3 DNA: TGTGCCAGCAGCTTGTCTCTAGGGGGCCGCAGTGGCTACACCTTC. This codes for CASSLSLGGRSGYTF.

The J gene is TRBJ1-5, the V gene TRBV6-2 or TRBV6-3, with D unclear. V lost 0 bases to trimming and J lost 3 bases, with 9 bases between them. Germline CDR1 reads MNHEY; CDR2 reads SVGEGT. The CDR3 loop spans 15 amino acids. The CDR3 loop reads CASSYSLIDNQPQHF. The CDR3 DNA reads as TGTGCCAGCAGTTACTCGCTAATAGACAATCAGCCCCAGCATTTT.

The V call is TRBV7-9, the J call TRBJ2-3; TRBD2 aligns across 9 bases. This CDR3 spans 16 amino acids. V trimming: 1 base; J trimming: 4 bases; junction bases outside the gene matches: 6. Germline CDR1 is SEHNR and CDR2 is FQNEAQ (reference sequence). The CDR3 DNA sequence: TGTGCCAGCAGCTTAGATGGCGGGGGGGCCTCAGATACGCAGTATTTT. Amino acids: CASSLDGGGASDTQYF.

This rearrangement joins TRBV6-6 to TRBJ1-2; no clear D. The V and J ends lost 2 bases and 0 bases respectively, with 13 bases between them. The germline gives CDR1 MNHNY, CDR2 SVGAGI (reference sequence). This CDR3 has 16 amino acids. The CDR3 DNA reads as TGTGCCAGCAGTTACCGCCAGGCGAATTCTAACTATGGCTACACCTTC. Its protein is CASSYRQANSNYGYTF.

The chain couples TRBV6-5 to TRBJ2-2; no clear D gene. Germline lookup yields CDR1 MNHEY and CDR2 SVGAGI. V gave up 7 bases and J gave up 3 bases, with 15 bases separating them. The CDR3 has 15 amino acids. As DNA, the CDR3 is TGTGCCAGCAAATGGGCCATGATGGACACCGGGGAGCTGTTTTTT. Translating gives CASKWAMMDTGELFF.

The chain combines TRBV18 with TRBJ1-5, with D possibly matching TRBD1 (6 bases). The V end lost 3 bases, the J end lost 3 bases, and 21 bases lay between the germline ends. CDR3 length: 18 residues. Germline CDR1 reads KGHSH; CDR2 reads LQKENI. The CDR3 DNA sequence: TGTGCCAGCTCACCTCTAGGACAGACAAGATCTTCCAATCAGCCCCAGCATTTT. Protein product: CASSPLGQTRSSNQPQHF.

The chain couples TRBV10-3 to TRBJ2-7; D is perhaps TRBD2 (5 bases). This CDR3 has 15 residues. Deletions cut 3 bases from V and 3 bases from J, with 15 bases between. Germline V gene data show CDR1 as ENHRY and CDR2 as SYGVKD. The CDR3 protein is CAISDSRESSYEQYF. DNA for the CDR3: TGTGCCATCAGTGACTCGAGGGAGTCTAGCTACGAGCAGTACTTC.

The V call is TRBV9, the J call TRBJ1-1; D remains unclear. The CDR3 is 15 residues long. V lost 1 base and J 1 base, leaving 11 bases between the germline ends. Germline V gene lookup returns CDR1 SGDLS and CDR2 YYNGEE. The CDR3, as DNA: TGTGCCAGCAGCGTACTCGGGTTTGAGAACACTGAAGCTTTCTTT. This translates into CASSVLGFENTEAFF. Full variable domain (remainder filled in from reference TRBV9 and TRBJ1-1): DSGVTQTPKHLITATGQRVTLRCSPRSGDLSVYWYQQSLDQGLQFLIQYYNGEERAKGNILERFSAQQFPDLHSELNLSSLELGDSALYFCASSVLGFENTEAFFGQGTRLTVV.

This clone was seen more than once but under ten times. The chain has TRBV5-5 and TRBJ1-3; the D gene is possibly TRBD1 (5 bases). Per germline, CDR1 SGHKS and CDR2 YYEKEE (reference sequence). The CDR3 covers 15 residues. Trimming left V 2 bases short and J 0 bases short, with 9 bases between. Here the CDR3 reads CASSLQAVSGNTIYF. As DNA, the CDR3 is TGTGCCAGCAGCTTACAGGCAGTCTCTGGAAACACCATATATTTT.

Only one count was recorded for this clone. The chain is built from TRBV6-2 or TRBV6-3 and TRBJ2-5, with a weak D call TRBD1 (6 bases). The CDR3 is 16 amino acids. Looked up from germline, CDR1 is MNHEY and CDR2 is SVGEGT. Between the trimmed V and J ends, which lost 0 bases and 5 bases, there was a span of 16 bases. The CDR3 sequence is CASSYSGRGSQETQYF. DNA for the CDR3: TGTGCCAGCAGTTACTCTGGCAGGGGATCTCAGGAGACCCAGTACTTC.

The chain has TRBV7-8 and TRBJ1-4, with D possibly being TRBD1 (5 bases). The germline V gene encodes CDR1 SGHVS and CDR2 FQNEAQ. Trimming shortened V by 0 bases and J by 7 bases, and 9 bases separated the two germline ends. This CDR3 region has 14 residues. CDR3: CASSLAGVGEKLFF. DNA of the CDR3: TGTGCCAGCAGCTTAGCAGGGGTGGGTGAAAAACTGTTTTTT.

The chain carries TRBV6-1 and TRBJ2-1; D perhaps matches TRBD1 (6 bases). Looked up from germline, CDR1 is MNHNS and CDR2 is SASEGT. The V end was cut by 3 bases, the J end by 7 bases, with 19 bases between. The CDR3 totals 16 residues. The CDR3 spells CASSDATGTVWNEQFF. CDR3 sequence (DNA): TGTGCCAGCAGTGATGCGACAGGTACTGTGTGGAATGAGCAGTTCTTC.

The chain uses TRBV9 and TRBJ2-2, with 10 bases matching TRBD2. The CDR3 contains 16 residues. Germline V gives CDR1 SGDLS, CDR2 YYNGEE. V was clipped by 0 bases and J by 6 bases; unmatched bases: 5. The CDR3 DNA is TGTGCCAGCAGCGTAGCAGTAGCGGGGGGTTCCGGGGAGCTGTTTTTT. Encoded protein: CASSVAVAGGSGELFF.